Each of the 27 T cell receptor beta chains below was sequenced from the same sample in a study of blood T cell repertoires in COVID-19. TCRdb's table, derived via immunoSEQ multiplex PCR, lists solely in-frame clones and lacks some. The repertoire holds about 140,000 clones, with about 79% as singletons. Sequencing input: peripheral blood. These receptor sequences come from a woman older than 75 with active or convalescent COVID-19.

This clone has only a few counts. V and J are TRBV5-1 and TRBJ1-1; D perhaps matches TRBD1 (6 bases). This CDR3 region has 15 residues. With 0 bases removed from V and 5 bases from J, the gap between germline ends came to 14 bases. Germline V gives CDR1 SGHRS, CDR2 YFSETQ. For the CDR3, the DNA is TGCGCCAGCAGCTTGGATCAGGGGCAGGGGACTGAAGCTTTCTTT. Its protein product is CASSLDQGQGTEAFF.

This sequence joins TRBV3-1 (or the pseudogene TRBV3-2) and TRBJ1-1; D is undetermined. This CDR3 has 15 residues. CDR1 is LGHDT, CDR2 YNNKEL, per germline (reference sequence). V was trimmed by 5 bases and J by 2 bases, leaving 15 bases between them. The CDR3 DNA reads as TGTGCCAGCAGCTTAAAATCCGGACTTAACACTGAAGCTTTCTTT. As protein: CASSLKSGLNTEAFF.

This rearrangement joins TRBV19 to TRBJ1-6; TRBD1 matches 10 bases. V dropped 5 bases and J dropped 5; count of bases not matched to a gene: 3. This CDR3 spans 15 amino acids. The germline gives CDR1 LNHDA, CDR2 SQIVND (reference sequence). The CDR3 DNA is TGTGCCAGTAGTTCCGGGACAGGGGATAATTCACCCCTCCACTTT. It encodes CASSSGTGDNSPLHF.

The genes are TRBV19 and TRBJ1-4; 7 nucleotides align to TRBD1. CDR1 LNHDA and CDR2 SQIVND come from the germline V gene (reference sequence). V shed 4 bases and J 8 bases; nucleotides not matched to a gene: 7. This CDR3 spans 14 amino acids. The CDR3 nucleotides are TGTGCCAGTAGTACGCACAGGGGCGACGAAAAACTGTTTTTT. Protein product: CASSTHRGDEKLFF.

The chain uses TRBV7-6 and TRBJ2-1, with 10 bases aligning to TRBD2. CDR3 length: 15 residues. Trimming took 6 bases from V and 8 from J; bases not matched to a gene: 10. CDR1 is SGHVS, CDR2 FNYEAQ, per germline. The CDR3 DNA sequence: TGTGCCAGCAGTACTAGCGGGGCTCGGGTGGATGAGCAGTTCTTC. Its protein is CASSTSGARVDEQFF.

This clone was picked up one time. This chain uses TRBV4-2 with TRBJ1-5, with 9 bases identical to TRBD1. V was pared by 4 bases and J by 6 bases, with 10 bases of the junction left unmatched. Germline CDR1 and CDR2: LGHNA and YNFKEQ. This CDR3 spans 16 amino acids. The CDR3 loop is CASSPAGTGIFQPQHF. The CDR3 DNA reads as TGTGCCAGCAGCCCAGCAGGGACAGGGATTTTTCAGCCCCAGCATTTT.

V and J are TRBV19 and TRBJ2-5; D is possibly TRBD2 (5 bases). Germline lookup yields CDR1 LNHDA and CDR2 SQIVND (reference sequence). The CDR3 length is 15 residues. Between the trimmed V and J ends, which lost 6 bases and 2 bases, there was a span of 16 bases. CDR3 sequence reads: CASSHRGQRQETQYF. As DNA, the CDR3 is TGTGCCAGTAGCCACCGAGGGCAGCGACAAGAGACCCAGTACTTC.

The genes are TRBV19 and TRBJ1-4, with 8 bases matching TRBD1. Germline-derived CDR1 and CDR2 are LNHDA and SQIVND (reference sequence). The CDR3 has 15 residues. V trimming: 3 bases; J trimming: 5 bases; junction bases outside the gene matches: 5. The DNA of the CDR3 is TGTGCCAGTAGTATTTGGACAGGGAAAAATGAAAAACTGTTTTTT. It encodes CASSIWTGKNEKLFF. Filled out from reference TRBV19 and TRBJ1-4, the complete variable domain reads DGGITQSPKYLFRKEGQNVTLSCEQNLNHDAMYWYRQDPGQGLRLIYYSQIVNDFQKGDIAEGYSVSREKKESFPLTVTSAQKNPTAFYLCASSIWTGKNEKLFFGSGTQLSVL.

The chain is built from TRBV9 and TRBJ1-4, with a weak D call TRBD1 (5 bases). The CDR3 sequence is 14 residues long. Between the trimmed V and J ends, which lost 0 bases and 3 bases, there was a span of 6 bases. Per germline, CDR1 SGDLS and CDR2 YYNGEE. The CDR3 region is CASSVGQSNEKLFF. CDR3 in DNA: TGTGCCAGCAGCGTAGGACAGTCTAATGAAAAACTGTTTTTT.

DNA of the CDR3: TGTGCTAGTGGTTCGGACAGGACAAACACTGAAGCTTTCTTT. Encoded protein: CASGSDRTNTEAFF. This chain connects TRBV12-5 to TRBJ1-1; 7 bases are a match to TRBD1. CDR3 size: 14 residues. J gave up 2 bases and V 4 bases, and 4 bases lay outside the gene matches. Germline V lookup: CDR1 LGHNT, CDR2 FRNRAP.

This clone has more than one count but fewer than ten. The chain joins TRBV18 to TRBJ1-1; no definite D call. Between the trimmed V and J ends, which lost 3 bases and 1 base, there was a span of 6 bases. CDR1 and CDR2 (germline): KGHSH, LQKENI. This CDR3 has 13 residues. The CDR3 DNA follows: TGTGCCAGCTCACCCACAAGGAACACTGAAGCTTTCTTT. Amino acids: CASSPTRNTEAFF.

The gene calls are TRBV24-1 and TRBJ2-3, with TRBD2 as a possible D gene (6 bases). V lost 5 bases to trimming and J lost 2 bases, with 13 bases between them. The CDR3 loop spans 15 amino acids. CDR1 and CDR2 (germline): KGHDR, SFDVKD. The CDR3 DNA sequence: TGTGCCACCAGTGGGGCGGGGTCCCACACAGATACGCAGTATTTT. It is translated as CATSGAGSHTDTQYF.

CDR3 sequence reads: CASSSQGRGYTF. CDR3 bases: TGTGCCAGCAGTTCCCAGGGTCGTGGCTACACCTTC. This rearrangement joins TRBV28 to TRBJ1-2, with D perhaps TRBD1 (5 bases). V was trimmed by 4 bases and J by 7 bases, leaving 10 bases between them. This CDR3 contains 12 residues. The germline V gene has CDR1 MDHEN and CDR2 SYDVKM.

The V gene is TRBV13, the J gene TRBJ1-2, with 11 bases lining up with TRBD1. J lost 7 bases, V lost 5 bases, and 12 bases had no gene match. The CDR3 runs to 16 residues. Per germline, CDR1 PRHDT and CDR2 FYEKMQ (reference sequence). The DNA of the CDR3 is TGTGCCAGCAGCACACTCGGGACAGGGGGAATAATTGGCTACACCTTC. Its translation is CASSTLGTGGIIGYTF.

As DNA, the CDR3 is TGTGCCAGCAGTCTACCTACGGGGATGACTAACTATGGCTACACCTTC. Amino acids: CASSLPTGMTNYGYTF. The chain uses TRBV6-2 or TRBV6-3 and TRBJ1-2; unclear D gene. The germline V and J ends were trimmed by 5 bases and 0 bases, with 16 bases remaining between them. This CDR3 spans 16 amino acids. Germline V gene sequence: CDR1 MNHEY, CDR2 SVGEGT.

The V and J genes are TRBV6-5 and TRBJ2-2, with 8 bases matching TRBD2. The V segment lost 2 bases and the J segment 6 bases; nucleotides outside the gene matches: 5. Germline loops: CDR1 MNHEY, CDR2 SVGAGI. The CDR3 has 15 amino acids. The CDR3 spells CASSYPSGGPGELFF. The DNA for the CDR3 is TGTGCCAGCAGTTACCCTTCGGGGGGGCCCGGGGAGCTGTTTTTT.

The genes are TRBV29-1 and TRBJ2-3; D not certain. CDR3 length: 10 residues. Germline assignment: CDR1 SQVTM and CDR2 ANQGSEA. V was cut by 4 bases and J by 7 bases, with 6 bases left in between. The CDR3 loop reads CSVGENTQYF. The CDR3 DNA reads as TGCAGCGTTGGCGAAAATACGCAGTATTTT.

V and J are TRBV28 and TRBJ2-7, with TRBD1 matching over 9 bases. Germline assignment: CDR1 MDHEN and CDR2 SYDVKM. This CDR3 is 14 amino acids long. After removal of 4 bases from V and 8 bases from J, the junction contained 9 bases not matched to a gene. Here the CDR3 reads CASSSRRTGAQQYF. The CDR3 DNA follows: TGTGCCAGCAGTTCACGGCGGACAGGGGCACAGCAGTACTTC. The whole variable domain, filled in from reference TRBV28 and TRBJ2-7, reads DVKVTQSSRYLVKRTGEKVFLECVQDMDHENMFWYRQDPGLGLRLIYFSYDVKMKEKGDIPEGYSVSREKKERFSLILESASTNQTSMYLCASSSRRTGAQQYFGPGTRLTVT.

This clone was detected only a few times. An end of the junction differs from the germline gene, which may be a read error. The chain combines TRBV7-8 with TRBJ2-7; D possibly corresponds to TRBD2 (6 bases). This CDR3 comprises 14 residues. Per germline, CDR1 SGHVS and CDR2 FQNEAQ. CDR3 in amino acids: CASSPGTSDYVQYF. Here the CDR3 DNA reads TGTGCCAGCAGCCCCGGGACTTCCGACTACGTGCAGTACTTC. Combining the CDR3 with reference TRBV7-8 and TRBJ2-7 gives the whole variable domain GAGVSQSPRYKVAKRGQDVALRCDPISGHVSLFWYQQALGQGPEFLTYFQNEAQLDKSGLPSDRFFAERPEGSVSTLKIQRTQQEDSAVYLCASSPGTSDYVQYFGPGTRLTVT.

The chain has TRBV11-2 and TRBJ1-1, with a weak D call TRBD1 (5 bases). V was pared by 1 base and J by 4 bases, with 13 bases between. Germline V gene sequence: CDR1 SGHAT, CDR2 FQNNGV. This CDR3 spans 15 amino acids. The CDR3 reads CASSLGRDRITEAFF. For the CDR3, the DNA is TGTGCCAGCAGCTTAGGGAGGGACCGGATCACTGAAGCTTTCTTT. The whole variable domain, filled in from reference TRBV11-2 and TRBJ1-1, reads EAGVAQSPRYKIIEKRQSVAFWCNPISGHATLYWYQQILGQGPKLLIQFQNNGVVDDSQLPKDRFSAERLKGVDSTLKIQPAKLEDSAVYLCASSLGRDRITEAFFGQGTRLTVV.

The V gene is TRBV12-3 or TRBV12-4, the J gene TRBJ2-5, with 7 bases identical to TRBD2. The CDR3 extends over 12 amino acids. After removal of 5 bases from V and 8 bases from J, the junction contained 5 bases not matched to a gene. The CDR3 bases are TGTGCCAGCAGTCCCCGGGGGGTAACCCAGTACTTC. Residues: CASSPRGVTQYF.

This clone was found once. This rearrangement joins TRBV28 to TRBJ2-7, with D possibly matching TRBD1 (6 bases). The germline V gene has CDR1 MDHEN and CDR2 SYDVKM. With 3 bases removed from V and 2 bases from J, the gap between germline ends came to 14 bases. This CDR3 contains 15 residues. CDR3 in amino acids: CASSFSTGKPYEQYF. The CDR3 region has the DNA TGTGCCAGCAGTTTTAGCACAGGGAAGCCCTACGAGCAGTACTTC.

The chain links TRBV11-2 to TRBJ1-2, with 7 bases fitting TRBD1. Germline assignment: CDR1 SGHAT and CDR2 FQNNGV. The CDR3 sequence is 14 residues long. The ends lost 2 bases at V and 4 bases at J; junction bases unmatched: 4. Written as DNA, the CDR3 is TGTGCCAGCAGCTTACTGACAGGGCCCTATGGCTACACCTTC. Translation gives CASSLLTGPYGYTF. The complete variable domain, with remaining parts taken from reference TRBV11-2 and TRBJ1-2, reads EAGVAQSPRYKIIEKRQSVAFWCNPISGHATLYWYQQILGQGPKLLIQFQNNGVVDDSQLPKDRFSAERLKGVDSTLKIQPAKLEDSAVYLCASSLLTGPYGYTFGSGTRLTVV.

The sample holds a few counts of this clone. The genes are TRBV5-4 and TRBJ1-5; D call uncertain. There are 14 residues in the CDR3. Trimming removed 4 bases at V and 0 bases at J, with 8 bases between. Germline CDR1 SGHNT, CDR2 YYREEE (reference sequence). The CDR3 coding sequence is TGTGCCAGCAGCCGGAGCGATAGCAATCAGCCCCAGCATTTT. Encoded protein: CASSRSDSNQPQHF.

The chain uses TRBV10-3 and TRBJ1-2; maybe TRBD1 (5 bases). Germline lookup yields CDR1 ENHRY and CDR2 SYGVKD. Trimming pared 3 bases from V and 0 bases from J, leaving 8 bases between. There are 14 residues in the CDR3. The CDR3 sequence: CAISERTTNYGYTF. DNA for the CDR3: TGTGCCATCAGTGAAAGGACAACTAACTATGGCTACACCTTC.

The rearrangement links TRBV10-3 to TRBJ2-3, with 14 bases that match TRBD2. The CDR3 is 19 residues long. CDR1 and CDR2 from the germline V gene are ENHRY and SYGVKD. With V trimmed by 5 bases and J by 0 bases, 10 bases remained unmatched. The CDR3 bases are TGTGCCATCAGTTTTCCCGGGACTAGCGGGGGCTCTAGCACAGATACGCAGTATTTT. Its protein is CAISFPGTSGGSSTDTQYF.

The gene calls are TRBV3-1 (or the pseudogene TRBV3-2) and TRBJ1-2; the D is unclear. Trimming left V 0 bases short and J 8 bases short, with 7 bases between. The CDR3 has 12 residues. Germline V gene sequence: CDR1 LGHDT, CDR2 YNNKEL (reference sequence). The CDR3 region has the DNA TGTGCCAGCAGCCAAGAGGAGGAAGGCTACACCTTC. Its translation is CASSQEEEGYTF.